This record concerns one T cell receptor beta chain sequence. No antigen is known for it. The data originate from a study of radiotherapy plus CTLA-4 blockade in lung cancer. Study results and limitations: In blood, tumor-derived TCR clones expanded after radiotherapy plus ipilimumab.

Those with chemo-refractory metastatic non-small-cell lung cancer were treated with focal radiation combined with CTLA-4 blockade using ipilimumab. In germline, CDR1 is SGHTA, CDR2 FQGNSA. The CDR3 length is 14 residues. V lost 3 bases to trimming and J lost 7 bases, with 15 bases between them. Produced via immunoSEQ multiplex PCR; TCRdb's table is partial and in-frame only. The data hold about 45,000 clones, with approximately 79% observed a single time. The sample in question was peripheral blood, obtained from a patient treated with radiotherapy plus ipilimumab. This chain uses TRBV7-2 with TRBJ1-2; D possibly corresponds to TRBD1 (5 bases). This TCR derives from a human donor with non-small cell lung cancer who had stable disease on radiotherapy plus ipilimumab. For the CDR3, the DNA is TGTGCCAGCAGCTTGGTACCGGACAAGGGTGGCTACACCTTC. Its translation is CASSLVPDKGGYTF. Full variable domain (outside the CDR3, taken from reference TRBV7-2 and TRBJ1-2): GAGVSQSPSNKVTEKGKDVELRCDPISGHTALYWYRQSLGQGLEFLIYFQGNSAPDKSGLPSDRFSAERTGGSVSTLTIQRTQQEDSAVYLCASSLVPDKGGYTFGSGTRLTVV.